The 22 T cell receptor beta chains below were found in one sample sequenced in a study of blood T cells in healthy people across ages. Sample-barcoded 5' priming and a J-beta primer mix drove a second PCR of about 6 to 12 cycles. TCRdb reprocessed the 5' RACE reads via MiXCR and lists one record per CDR3 protein. The data contain around 900,000 distinct CDR3 sequences, around 28% of them singletons. Sequencing was done on a sample of blood. These receptors originate from a woman of 80 years or more in good health.

In the case of this clonotype: The germline gene is not matched at one end of the junction; a read error may be the cause. This chain joins TRBV15 and TRBJ1-6, with TRBD1 matching 9 bases. This CDR3 region has 15 residues. CDR1 is LNHNV, CDR2 YYDKDF, per germline (reference sequence). The CDR3 nucleotides read TGTGCCACCAGCAGAGAACGGGACAGGGTTTCATCCCTCCACTTT. This sequence encodes CATSRERDRVSSLHF.

Only a few counts were recorded for this clonotype. A read error is possible here, since a much larger clone lies one base away. The rearrangement links TRBV24-1 to TRBJ2-1; tentative D call: TRBD2 (6 bases). This CDR3 has 13 amino acids. Germline V gene sequence: CDR1 KGHDR, CDR2 SFDVKD. CDR3 protein: CATRDLGGNEQFF. The CDR3 region has the DNA TGTGCCACCAGGGATTTGGGGGGCAATGAGCAGTTCTTC.

This clonotype was detected many times. The chain recombines TRBV10-3 with TRBJ2-3, with a tentative D call TRBD1 (6 bases). The germline CDR1 and CDR2 sequences are ENHRY and SYGVKD. The length of the CDR3 is 14 residues. V was clipped by 3 bases and J by 6 bases, with 13 bases between them. The CDR3 coding sequence is TGTGCCATCAGTGAAGGACAGAATGTGGATACGCAGTATTTT. Its protein is CAISEGQNVDTQYF.

The rearrangement joins TRBV12-3 or TRBV12-4 to TRBJ2-7; D might be TRBD1 (5 bases). The V end was cut by 3 bases, the J end by 3 bases, with 12 bases between. This CDR3 has 14 amino acids. The DNA of the CDR3 is TGTGCCAGCAGTTTGTGGATAGGGGTCTACGAGCAGTACTTC. It translates to CASSLWIGVYEQYF.

The chain recombines TRBV7-2 with TRBJ2-1; 8 bases line up with TRBD2. With V trimmed by 5 bases and J by 5 bases, 8 bases remained unmatched. The CDR3 loop spans 15 amino acids. Germline V lookup: CDR1 SGHTA, CDR2 FQGNSA. The CDR3 reads CASSLTGGRHNEQFF. The CDR3 nucleotides are TGTGCCAGCAGCCTCACGGGGGGGCGACACAATGAGCAGTTCTTC.

The sample holds many counts of this clonotype. This rearrangement joins TRBV9 to TRBJ2-1, with a possible D match to TRBD2 (5 bases). Trimming stripped 4 bases from V and 0 bases from J, with 14 bases between. CDR3 size: 16 residues. Germline lookup yields CDR1 SGDLS and CDR2 YYNGEE. The CDR3, as DNA: TGTGCCAGCAGCTCAACCGGGATCAGCTCCTACAATGAGCAGTTCTTC. It codes for CASSSTGISSYNEQFF.

This chain uses TRBV7-2 with TRBJ2-1; D is ambiguous. Germline assignment: CDR1 SGHTA and CDR2 FQGNSA. V lost 5 bases and J lost 6, with 11 bases in between. The CDR3 totals 13 residues. CDR3 DNA sequence: TGTGCCAGCAGCCTAGATAGCACCAATGAGCAGTTCTTC. This gives the protein CASSLDSTNEQFF.

This clonotype was seen many times. V and J are TRBV12-3 or TRBV12-4 and TRBJ2-5, with D tentatively TRBD2 (6 bases). Deletions cut 4 bases from V and 9 bases from J, with 9 bases between. The CDR3 runs 11 residues. The CDR3, as DNA: TGTGCCAGCAGTTCCAGGGAGGCCCAGTACTTC. Amino acids: CASSSREAQYF.

This clonotype was detected ten times or more. The chain has TRBV13 and TRBJ1-1; 10 bases line up with TRBD1. This CDR3 is built from 17 residues. Germline V gene lookup returns CDR1 PRHDT and CDR2 FYEKMQ (reference sequence). With V trimmed by 5 bases and J by 3 bases, 12 bases remained unmatched. CDR3 residues: CASSPPDRGAGDTEAFF. CDR3 in DNA: TGTGCCAGCAGCCCCCCGGACAGGGGGGCGGGGGACACTGAAGCTTTCTTT.

This clonotype turned up a few times. This chain's CDR3 is CASSLWGGANEKLFF. Here the CDR3 DNA reads TGTGCCAGCAGTTTGTGGGGGGGGGCGAATGAAAAACTGTTTTTT. The gene calls are TRBV12-3 or TRBV12-4 and TRBJ1-4, with D maybe TRBD1 (6 bases). CDR3 size: 15 residues. V dropped 3 bases and J dropped 5 bases, with 13 bases sitting between them.

J is TRBJ2-3 and V is TRBV30, with D possibly matching TRBD1 (5 bases). The CDR3 sequence is 12 residues long. CDR1 is GTSNPN, CDR2 SVGIG, per germline (reference sequence). Trimming cost V 3 bases and J 7 bases, with 11 bases left between them. Here the CDR3 DNA reads TGTGCCTGGAGCGGTGGGGCCAATACGCAGTATTTT. Translating it yields CAWSGGANTQYF.

About this clonotype itself: The CDR3 does not close with the conserved phenylalanine or tryptophan, likely indicating a read error. The V and J genes are TRBV6-1 and TRBJ2-1; D may be TRBD1 or TRBD2 (6 bases each). Germline V gene sequence: CDR1 MNHNS, CDR2 SASEGT. CDR3 length: 15 residues. Trimming stripped 7 bases from V and 6 bases from J, with 19 bases between. The CDR3 region has the DNA TGTGCCAGCAACCCGGCTAGTGGGGGGCTCAATGAGCAGTTCTAC. Protein product: CASNPASGGLNEQFY.

This clonotype came up a few times. This chain connects TRBV6-2 or TRBV6-3 to TRBJ1-1; no clear D gene. The ends were cut back, 6 bases at V and 4 bases at J, with 15 bases in the middle. Germline assignment: CDR1 MNHEY and CDR2 SVGEGT. The CDR3 is 14 amino acids. Here the CDR3 DNA reads TGTGCCAGCAGATCCTCGCGAGGTGGCACTGAAGCTTTCTTT. Translating gives CASRSSRGGTEAFF.

This clonotype came up a few times. The J gene is TRBJ2-7, the V gene TRBV20-1, with D uncertain. The CDR3 runs to 13 residues. Trimming removed 3 bases at V and 3 bases at J, with 12 bases between. Germline CDR1 is DFQATT and CDR2 is SNEGSKA (reference sequence). The chain's CDR3 is CSASLGTDYEQYF. For the CDR3, the DNA is TGCAGTGCTAGTCTCGGCACCGACTACGAGCAGTACTTC.

With respect to this clonotype: A much larger clone lies a single base off, so this may be a read error. The rearrangement joins TRBV24-1 to TRBJ2-1; D may correspond to TRBD1 or TRBD2 (5 bases each). Germline assignment: CDR1 KGHDR and CDR2 SFDVKD. The CDR3 covers 16 residues. CDR3 bases: TGTGCCACCGGTGACTCGAGAGGGACCACCTACAATGAGCAGTTCTTC. Residues: CATGDSRGTTYNEQFF.

This clonotype was seen repeatedly, ten times or more. The chain uses TRBV25-1 and TRBJ1-1; TRBD1 matches at 7 bases. The CDR3 contains 15 residues. CDR1 MGHDK and CDR2 SYGVNS come from the germline V gene. After removal of 5 bases from V and 6 bases from J, the junction contained 12 bases not matched to a gene. The CDR3 loop is CASSNSRGGSSEAFF. The CDR3 nucleotides read TGTGCCAGCAGTAACTCCAGGGGGGGGTCGTCTGAAGCTTTCTTT.

The sample holds a few counts of this clonotype. This may come from a read error, since a much larger clone is one base off. The rearrangement uses TRBV12-3 or TRBV12-4 and TRBJ2-1, with D possibly matching TRBD1 (6 bases). The J call is in doubt because the DNA end fits TRBJ2-7 better. The CDR3 runs 15 residues. The CDR3 DNA follows: TGTGCCAGCAGTCCCGGGGACAACTCCTACAATGAGCAGTACTTC. Translating gives CASSPGDNSYNEQYF.

This clonotype turned up a few times. The chain combines TRBV3-1 with TRBJ2-1; 7 bases fit TRBD1. The CDR3 has 15 residues. Trimming took 1 base from V and 6 from J; bases not matched to a gene: 6. Looked up from germline, CDR1 is LGHDT and CDR2 is YNNKEL (reference sequence). The CDR3 nucleotides read TGTGCCAGCAGCCAAGGGGACAGACGTTTCAATGAGCAGTTCTTC. The encoded protein is CASSQGDRRFNEQFF.

This chain connects TRBV20-1 to TRBJ2-5; no definite D call. Germline V lookup: CDR1 DFQATT, CDR2 SNEGSKA (reference sequence). V was trimmed by 3 bases and J by 11 bases, leaving 16 bases between them. This CDR3 is 12 amino acids long. As DNA, the CDR3 is TGCAGTGCTAGGATATTAGCTGGTGAGCAGTACTTC. It specifies CSARILAGEQYF.

This chain links TRBV29-1 with TRBJ1-3; D not certain. CDR3 length: 12 amino acids. The V and J ends lost 4 bases and 4 bases respectively, with 8 bases between them. Germline V gene lookup returns CDR1 SQVTM and CDR2 ANQGSEA. The chain's CDR3 is CSVVSRGNTIYF. As DNA, the CDR3 is TGCAGCGTTGTATCTCGAGGAAACACCATATATTTT.

This chain joins TRBV25-1 and TRBJ2-2; TRBD2 matches 14 bases. This CDR3 comprises 18 residues. The trim removed 6 bases at V and 4 bases at J, leaving 10 bases unmatched. Germline V gene lookup returns CDR1 MGHDK and CDR2 SYGVNS. In nucleotides, the CDR3 is TGTGCCAGCAGGCAGACTAGCGGGGGGGGTAGGGTCACCGGGGAGCTGTTTTTT. Translation: CASRQTSGGGRVTGELFF.

This clonotype was observed a few times. A junction end diverges from the germline sequence, so it may reflect a read error. The chain combines TRBV5-5 with TRBJ2-1; D may match TRBD1 or TRBD2 (5 bases each). Germline V lookup: CDR1 SGHKS, CDR2 YYEKEE (reference sequence). This CDR3 contains 19 residues. The CDR3 DNA is TGTGCCAGCAGCATTTGGACAAGGGCCTTTCGAGGAGGCTACATTGAGCAGTTCTTC. Protein product: CASSIWTRAFRGGYIEQFF. The entire variable domain, with the rest obtained from reference TRBV5-5 and TRBJ2-1, is as follows: DAGVTQSPTHLIKTRGQQVTLRCSPISGHKSVSWYQQVLGQGPQFIFQYYEKEERGRGNFPDRFSARQFPNYSSELNVNALLLGDSALYLCASSIWTRAFRGGYIEQFFGPGTRLTVL.